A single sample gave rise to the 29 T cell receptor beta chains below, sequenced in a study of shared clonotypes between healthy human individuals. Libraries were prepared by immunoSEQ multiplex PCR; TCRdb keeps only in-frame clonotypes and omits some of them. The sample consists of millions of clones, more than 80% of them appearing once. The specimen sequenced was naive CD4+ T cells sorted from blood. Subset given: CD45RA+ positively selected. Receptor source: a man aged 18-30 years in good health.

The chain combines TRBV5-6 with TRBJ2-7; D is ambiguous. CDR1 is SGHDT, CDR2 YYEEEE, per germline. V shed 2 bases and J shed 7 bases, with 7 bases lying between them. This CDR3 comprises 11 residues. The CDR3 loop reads CASSFKREQYF. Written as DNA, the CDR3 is TGTGCCAGCAGCTTCAAGAGGGAGCAGTACTTC.

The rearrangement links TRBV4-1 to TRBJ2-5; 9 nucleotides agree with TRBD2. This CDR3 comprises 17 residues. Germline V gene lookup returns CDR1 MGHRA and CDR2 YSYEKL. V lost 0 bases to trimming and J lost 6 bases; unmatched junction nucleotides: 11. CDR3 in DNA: TGCGCCAGCAGCCAAGAAGGGGCGCGGGGGGGCCGGCAGACCCAGTACTTC. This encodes CASSQEGARGGRQTQYF.

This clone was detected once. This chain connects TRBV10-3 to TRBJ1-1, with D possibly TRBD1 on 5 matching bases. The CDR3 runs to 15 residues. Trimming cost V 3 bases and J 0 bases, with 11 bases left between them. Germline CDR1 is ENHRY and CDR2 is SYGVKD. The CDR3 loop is CAISEQTALNTEAFF. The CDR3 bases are TGTGCCATCAGTGAACAGACAGCGTTGAACACTGAAGCTTTCTTT.

This chain's CDR3 is CASSLYAATTSNEQFF. For the CDR3, the DNA is TGCGCCAGCAGCTTGTATGCGGCAACGACCTCCAATGAGCAGTTCTTC. The rearrangement uses TRBV5-1 and TRBJ2-1; D uncertain. Trimming shortened V by 1 base and J by 6 bases, and 17 bases separated the two germline ends. The CDR3 consists of 16 residues. Germline CDR1 reads SGHRS; CDR2 reads YFSETQ.

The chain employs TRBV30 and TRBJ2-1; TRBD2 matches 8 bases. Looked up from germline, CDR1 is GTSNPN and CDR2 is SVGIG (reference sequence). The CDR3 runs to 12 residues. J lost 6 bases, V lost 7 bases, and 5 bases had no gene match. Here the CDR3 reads CAYGRGANEQFF. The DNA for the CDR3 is TGTGCCTATGGGCGGGGGGCCAATGAGCAGTTCTTC.

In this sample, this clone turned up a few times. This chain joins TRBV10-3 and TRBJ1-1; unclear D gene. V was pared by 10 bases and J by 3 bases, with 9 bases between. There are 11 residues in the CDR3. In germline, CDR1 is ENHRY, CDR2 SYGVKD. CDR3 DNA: TGTGCCAGTTCAGGTTACACTGAAGCTTTCTTT. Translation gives CASSGYTEAFF.

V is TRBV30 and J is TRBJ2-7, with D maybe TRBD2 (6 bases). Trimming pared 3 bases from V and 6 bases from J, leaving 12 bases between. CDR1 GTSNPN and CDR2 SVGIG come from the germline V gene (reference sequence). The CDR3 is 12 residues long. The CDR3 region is CAWSPTRIEQYF. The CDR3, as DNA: TGTGCCTGGAGCCCGACTAGGATCGAGCAGTACTTC.

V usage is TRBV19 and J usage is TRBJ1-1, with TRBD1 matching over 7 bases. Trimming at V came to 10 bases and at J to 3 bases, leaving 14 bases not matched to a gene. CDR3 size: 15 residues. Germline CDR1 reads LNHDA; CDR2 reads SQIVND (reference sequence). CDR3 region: CATRNRGLVYTEAFF. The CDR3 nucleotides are TGTGCCACCCGAAACAGGGGCCTAGTTTACACTGAAGCTTTCTTT.

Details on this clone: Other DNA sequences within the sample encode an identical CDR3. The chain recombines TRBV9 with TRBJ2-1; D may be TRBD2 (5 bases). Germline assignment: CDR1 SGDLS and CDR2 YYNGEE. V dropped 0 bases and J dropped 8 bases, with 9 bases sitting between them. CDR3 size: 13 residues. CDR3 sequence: CASSVGWRDEQFF. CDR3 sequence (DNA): TGTGCCAGCAGCGTAGGATGGCGGGATGAGCAGTTCTTC.

CDR3 in DNA: TGCAGCGTTTCGGACAGGGCACCAGATGGCTACACCTTC. This translates into CSVSDRAPDGYTF. The V gene is TRBV29-1, the J gene TRBJ1-2; TRBD1 matches 8 bases. V shed 5 bases, J shed 6 bases, and the junction held 8 bases outside the gene matches. The CDR3 covers 13 residues. CDR1 and CDR2 from the germline V gene are SQVTM and ANQGSEA.

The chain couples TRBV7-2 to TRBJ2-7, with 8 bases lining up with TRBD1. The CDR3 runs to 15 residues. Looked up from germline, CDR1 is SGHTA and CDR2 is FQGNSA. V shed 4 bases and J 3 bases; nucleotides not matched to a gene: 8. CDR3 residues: CASSSLGGQVYEQYF. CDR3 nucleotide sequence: TGTGCCAGCAGCTCCCTGGGGGGACAGGTCTACGAGCAGTACTTC.

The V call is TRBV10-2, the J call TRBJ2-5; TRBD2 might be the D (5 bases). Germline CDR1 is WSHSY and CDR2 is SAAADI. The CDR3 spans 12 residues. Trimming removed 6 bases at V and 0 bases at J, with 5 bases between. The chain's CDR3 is CASRDYQETQYF. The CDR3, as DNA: TGCGCCAGCAGGGACTACCAAGAGACCCAGTACTTC.

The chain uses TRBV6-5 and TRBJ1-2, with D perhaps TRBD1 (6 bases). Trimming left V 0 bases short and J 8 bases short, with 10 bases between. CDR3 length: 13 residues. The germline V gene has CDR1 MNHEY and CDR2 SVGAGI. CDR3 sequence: CASSYSGTRGYTF. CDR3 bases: TGTGCCAGCAGTTACTCCGGGACAAGAGGCTACACCTTC.

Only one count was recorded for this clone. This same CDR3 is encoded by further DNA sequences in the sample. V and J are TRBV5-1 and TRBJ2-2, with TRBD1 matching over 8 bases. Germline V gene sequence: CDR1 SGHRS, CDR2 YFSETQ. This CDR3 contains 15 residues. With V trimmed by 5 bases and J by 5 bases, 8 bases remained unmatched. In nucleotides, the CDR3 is TGCGCCAGCAGTGGAGGACAGGGAGGAACCGGGGAGCTGTTTTTT. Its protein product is CASSGGQGGTGELFF.

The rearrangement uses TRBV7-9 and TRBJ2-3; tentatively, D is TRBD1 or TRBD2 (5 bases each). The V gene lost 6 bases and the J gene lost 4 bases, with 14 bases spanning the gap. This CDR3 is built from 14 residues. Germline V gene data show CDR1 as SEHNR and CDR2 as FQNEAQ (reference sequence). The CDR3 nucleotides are TGTGCCAGCAGATGGGTGGGGGTACCAGATACGCAGTATTTT. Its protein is CASRWVGVPDTQYF.

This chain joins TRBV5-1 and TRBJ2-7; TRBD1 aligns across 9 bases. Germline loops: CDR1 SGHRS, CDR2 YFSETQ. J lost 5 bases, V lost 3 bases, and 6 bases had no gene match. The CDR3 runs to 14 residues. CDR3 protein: CASSYRDRDDEQYF. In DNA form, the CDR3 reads TGCGCCAGCAGCTACCGGGACAGGGACGACGAGCAGTACTTC.

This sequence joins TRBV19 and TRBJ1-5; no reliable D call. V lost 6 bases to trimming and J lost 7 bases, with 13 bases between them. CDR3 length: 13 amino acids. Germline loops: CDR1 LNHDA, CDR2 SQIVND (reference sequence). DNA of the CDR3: TGTGCCAGTAGCTTAGGGTCGGAACAGCCCCAGCATTTT. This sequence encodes CASSLGSEQPQHF.

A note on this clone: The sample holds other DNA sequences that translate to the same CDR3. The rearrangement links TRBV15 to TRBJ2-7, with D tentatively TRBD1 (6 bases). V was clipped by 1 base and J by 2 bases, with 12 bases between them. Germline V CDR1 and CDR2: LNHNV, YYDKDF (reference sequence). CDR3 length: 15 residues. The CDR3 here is CATSRAGQGTYEQYF. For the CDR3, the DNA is TGTGCCACCAGCAGAGCCGGTCAGGGGACCTACGAGCAGTACTTC.

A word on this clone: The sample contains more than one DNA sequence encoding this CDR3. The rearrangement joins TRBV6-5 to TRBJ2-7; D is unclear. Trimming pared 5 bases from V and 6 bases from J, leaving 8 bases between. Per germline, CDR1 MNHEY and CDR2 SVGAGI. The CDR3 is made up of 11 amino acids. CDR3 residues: CASSRAGEQYF. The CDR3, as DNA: TGTGCCAGCAGTCGGGCCGGCGAGCAGTACTTC.

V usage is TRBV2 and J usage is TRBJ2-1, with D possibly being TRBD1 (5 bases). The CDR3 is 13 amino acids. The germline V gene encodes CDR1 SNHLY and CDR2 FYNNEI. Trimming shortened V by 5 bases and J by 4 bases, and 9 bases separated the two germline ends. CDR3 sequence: CASSQGLYNEQFF. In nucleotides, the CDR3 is TGTGCCAGCAGTCAGGGTCTATACAATGAGCAGTTCTTC.

CDR3 DNA: TGTGCCAGCAGTCACCGGGACAGATTCTATGGCTACACCTTC. Translated, it gives CASSHRDRFYGYTF. The V call is TRBV28, the J call TRBJ1-2, with TRBD1 matching 7 bases. Germline CDR1 MDHEN, CDR2 SYDVKM. V lost 5 bases, J lost 4 bases, and 7 bases stayed unmatched. This CDR3 has 14 residues.

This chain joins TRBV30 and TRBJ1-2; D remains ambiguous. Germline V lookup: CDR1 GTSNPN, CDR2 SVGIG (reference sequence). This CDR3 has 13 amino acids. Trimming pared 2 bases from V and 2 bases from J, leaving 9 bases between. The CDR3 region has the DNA TGTGCCTGGAGTCGAAGCCCCAACTATGGCTACACCTTC. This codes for CAWSRSPNYGYTF.

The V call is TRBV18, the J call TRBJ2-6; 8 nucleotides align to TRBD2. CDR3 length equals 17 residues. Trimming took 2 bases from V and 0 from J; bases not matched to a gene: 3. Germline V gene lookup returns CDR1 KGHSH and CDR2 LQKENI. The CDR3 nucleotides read TGTGCCAGCTCACCAAGTAGCGGGACCTCTGGGGCCAACGTCCTGACTTTC. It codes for CASSPSSGTSGANVLTF.

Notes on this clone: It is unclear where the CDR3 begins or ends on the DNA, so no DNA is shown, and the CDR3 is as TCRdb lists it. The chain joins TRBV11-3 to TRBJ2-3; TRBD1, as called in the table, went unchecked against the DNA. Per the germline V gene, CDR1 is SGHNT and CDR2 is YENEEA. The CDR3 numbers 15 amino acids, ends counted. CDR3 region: CASSFGQGSTDTQYF.

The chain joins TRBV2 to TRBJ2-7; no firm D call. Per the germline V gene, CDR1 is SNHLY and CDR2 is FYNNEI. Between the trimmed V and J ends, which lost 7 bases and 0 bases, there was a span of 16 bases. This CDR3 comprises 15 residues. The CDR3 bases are TGTGCCAGCACTTCTGGAGTGGGATACTCCTACGAGCAGTACTTC. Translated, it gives CASTSGVGYSYEQYF.

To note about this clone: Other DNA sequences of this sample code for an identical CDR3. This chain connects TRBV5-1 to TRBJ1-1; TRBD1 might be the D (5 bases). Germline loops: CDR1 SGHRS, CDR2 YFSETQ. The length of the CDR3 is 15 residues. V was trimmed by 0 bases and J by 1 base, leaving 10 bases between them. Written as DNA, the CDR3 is TGCGCCAGCAGCTTGGTAGCCGGGGCGAACACTGAAGCTTTCTTT. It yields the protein CASSLVAGANTEAFF.

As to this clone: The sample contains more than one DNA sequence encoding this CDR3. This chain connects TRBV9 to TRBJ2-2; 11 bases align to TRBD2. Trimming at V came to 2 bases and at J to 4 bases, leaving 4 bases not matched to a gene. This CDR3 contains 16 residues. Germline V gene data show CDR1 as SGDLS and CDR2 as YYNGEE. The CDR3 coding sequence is TGTGCCAGCAGCGTGGGGGGGACTAGCGGCACCGGGGAGCTGTTTTTT. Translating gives CASSVGGTSGTGELFF.

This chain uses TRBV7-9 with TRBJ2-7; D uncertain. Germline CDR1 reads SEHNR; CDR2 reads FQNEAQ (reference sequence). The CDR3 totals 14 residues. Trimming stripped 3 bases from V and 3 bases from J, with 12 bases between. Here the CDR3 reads CASSFSGSLYEQYF. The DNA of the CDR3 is TGTGCCAGCAGCTTTTCAGGTTCTCTCTACGAGCAGTACTTC.

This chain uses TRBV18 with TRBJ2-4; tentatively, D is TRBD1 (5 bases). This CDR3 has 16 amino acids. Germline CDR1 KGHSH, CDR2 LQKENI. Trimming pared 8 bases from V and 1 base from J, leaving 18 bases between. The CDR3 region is CASTQQATGAKNIQYF. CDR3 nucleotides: TGTGCCAGCACCCAACAGGCCACCGGGGCCAAAAACATTCAGTACTTC.